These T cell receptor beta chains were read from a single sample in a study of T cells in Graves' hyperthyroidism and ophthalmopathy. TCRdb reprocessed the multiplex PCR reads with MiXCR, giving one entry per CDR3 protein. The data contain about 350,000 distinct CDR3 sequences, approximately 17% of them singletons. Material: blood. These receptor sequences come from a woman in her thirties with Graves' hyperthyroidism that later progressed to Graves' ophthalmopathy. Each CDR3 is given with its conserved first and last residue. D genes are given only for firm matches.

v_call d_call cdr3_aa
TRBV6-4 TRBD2 CASGTSGSRGYQETQYF
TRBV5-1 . CASNTQDSHNEQFF
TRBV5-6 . CASSLDLVSYEQYF
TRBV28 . CASSSGGGPAFF
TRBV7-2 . CASSLETPVSGSTIYF
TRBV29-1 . CSVQGKAPTYNEQFF
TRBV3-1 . CASSQSPDDTQYF
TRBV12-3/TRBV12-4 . CASSFSDRPREQYF
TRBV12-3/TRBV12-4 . CASSFIAALGYEQYF
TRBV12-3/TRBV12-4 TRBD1 CASSPVTQGVNTEAFF
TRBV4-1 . CASSGTGRHDYTF
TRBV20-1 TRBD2 CSASRAGGRKETQYF
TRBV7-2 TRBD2 CASSHTSGVTDTQYF
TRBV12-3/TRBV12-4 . CASTVVPGPNYEQYF
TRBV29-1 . CSVEDRGTNLGNTIYF
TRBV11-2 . CASSPRRGLNTEAFF
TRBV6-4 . CASSDSTGRGSFGYGYTF
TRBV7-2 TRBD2 CASSFASGGYEQYF
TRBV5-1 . CASSLDGTKNIQYF
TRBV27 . CASTQMYSGANVLTF
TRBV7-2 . CASSLWVGGEKLFF
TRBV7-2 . CASVPRGGLEQFF
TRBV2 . CASSEVSGVSQPQHF
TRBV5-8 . CASSWGRANTEAFF
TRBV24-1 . CATSDARGRGSGELFF
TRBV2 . CASSGGIPGEGQPQHF
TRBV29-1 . CSVEGLDSSYNEQFF
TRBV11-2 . CASSKTTVAKNIQYF
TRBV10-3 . CATNEGQPGNTIYF
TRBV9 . CASSARDASLPFYGYTF
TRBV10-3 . CAITAGAQETQYF
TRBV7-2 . CASSLGYRDYNSPLHF
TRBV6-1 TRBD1 CATYRGWNTEAFF
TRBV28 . CASRGLKETQYF
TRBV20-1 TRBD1 CSATQLTGEMNTEAFF
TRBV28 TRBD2 CASSFTPNSGSRETQYF
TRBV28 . CASSPNMDSSYEQYF